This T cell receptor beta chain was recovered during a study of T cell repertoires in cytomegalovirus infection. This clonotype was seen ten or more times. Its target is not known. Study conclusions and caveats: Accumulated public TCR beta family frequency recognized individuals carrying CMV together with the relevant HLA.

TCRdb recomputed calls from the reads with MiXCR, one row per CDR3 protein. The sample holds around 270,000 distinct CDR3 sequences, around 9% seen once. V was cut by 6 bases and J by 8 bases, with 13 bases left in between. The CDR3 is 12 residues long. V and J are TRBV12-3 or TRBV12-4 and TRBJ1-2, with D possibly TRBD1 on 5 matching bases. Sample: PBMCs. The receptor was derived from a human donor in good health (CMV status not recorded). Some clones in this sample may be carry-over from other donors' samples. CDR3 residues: CASSLWGEGYTF. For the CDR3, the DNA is TGTGCCAGCAGCTTGTGGGGGGAAGGCTACACCTTC.